These 32 T cell receptor beta chains came from one sample sequenced in a study of T cells in Graves' hyperthyroidism and ophthalmopathy. Using RNA transcripts as the source, TCR beta CDR3 regions were amplified. A first-round RT-PCR of the TCR CDR3 used the HTBI primer set. TCRdb ran MiXCR on the multiplex PCR reads and lists one entry per CDR3 protein. This repertoire shows hundreds of thousands of distinct CDR3 sequences, roughly 17% found once; its top ten account for about 3.8%. Sequenced material: blood. The receptors shown here come from a woman aged 30 to 39 with Graves' hyperthyroidism.

This clonotype was found many times. The chain has TRBV19 and TRBJ2-7, with 9 bases aligning to TRBD2. Germline-derived CDR1 and CDR2 are LNHDA and SQIVND (reference sequence). This CDR3 spans 14 amino acids. The ends lost 3 bases at V and 2 bases at J; junction bases unmatched: 2. The CDR3 DNA is TGTGCCAGTAGTATGCTAGCGGGAACCTACGAGCAGTACTTC. Its protein is CASSMLAGTYEQYF.

V gene TRBV29-1 combines with J gene TRBJ1-3; D ambiguous. The V gene lost 6 bases and the J gene lost 2 bases, with 14 bases spanning the gap. CDR1 and CDR2 (germline): SQVTM, ANQGSEA. The CDR3 covers 14 residues. This chain's CDR3 is CSVESGGAGNTIYF. In DNA, the CDR3 is TGCAGCGTCGAAAGCGGTGGGGCTGGAAACACCATATATTTT.

Many counts were recorded for this clonotype. CDR3 residues: CASSSTGMNEQFF. The CDR3 region has the DNA TGTGCCAGCAGCTCGACAGGGATGAATGAGCAGTTCTTC. The gene calls are TRBV5-5 and TRBJ2-1, with 7 positions matching TRBD1. This CDR3 is 13 amino acids long. Germline CDR1 SGHKS, CDR2 YYEKEE (reference sequence). J lost 7 bases, V lost 3 bases, and 4 bases had no gene match.

This clonotype was seen a few times. The rearrangement uses TRBV6-1 and TRBJ2-6; 8 bases map to TRBD1. This CDR3 is built from 16 residues. Trimming removed 3 bases from V and 0 bases from J; junction bases left unmatched: 1. From germline, CDR1 is MNHNS and CDR2 SASEGT. Here the CDR3 DNA reads TGTGCCAGCAGTGAGCAGGGGGCCTCTGGGGCCAACGTCCTGACTTTC. Translating gives CASSEQGASGANVLTF.

Regarding this clonotype: This may be a read error: a much more frequent sequence differs by one nucleotide. The chain employs TRBV3-1 and TRBJ2-7; possible D gene TRBD2, 7 bases. Germline loops: CDR1 LGHDT, CDR2 YNNKEL (reference sequence). The CDR3 length is 14 residues. As DNA, the CDR3 is TGTGCCTGCAGCTCATCGGGGGGCCCCTACGAGCAGTACTTC. Translation gives CACSSSGGPYEQYF.

This clonotype was observed many times. The chain combines TRBV6-1 with TRBJ2-1, with D maybe TRBD2 (5 bases). CDR1 is MNHNS and CDR2 is SASEGT in the germline V gene. This CDR3 comprises 13 residues. Between the trimmed V and J ends, which lost 11 bases and 7 bases, there was a span of 18 bases. DNA of the CDR3: TGTGCCGCCGCGGAAACGCGGGTGAATGAGCAGTTCTTC. This sequence encodes CAAAETRVNEQFF.

The chain joins TRBV20-1 to TRBJ1-1; D remains ambiguous. Trimming removed 0 bases from V and 5 bases from J, with 10 bases in between. The CDR3 loop spans 13 amino acids. In germline, CDR1 is DFQATT, CDR2 SNEGSKA (reference sequence). The CDR3 protein is CSARDFRGTEAFF. Written as DNA, the CDR3 is TGCAGTGCTAGAGATTTCCGGGGAACTGAAGCTTTCTTT.

This clonotype was seen a handful of times. The DNA for the CDR3 is TGTGCCAGCAAACACTCAGGGGGCACTGAAGCTTTCTTT. The encoded protein is CASKHSGGTEAFF. The chain joins TRBV27 to TRBJ1-1, with 7 bases aligning to TRBD1. There are 13 residues in the CDR3. Germline values: CDR1 MNHEY, CDR2 SMNVEV (reference sequence). V was pared by 7 bases and J by 4 bases, with 6 bases of the junction left unmatched.

There are many counts of this clonotype. V and J are TRBV6-1 and TRBJ2-7, with D perhaps matching TRBD1 or TRBD2 (5 bases each). The V end was cut by 6 bases, the J end by 0 bases, with 21 bases between. This CDR3 has 17 residues. The germline gives CDR1 MNHNS, CDR2 SASEGT. CDR3: CASRRDSAGTSSYEQYF. DNA for the CDR3: TGTGCCAGCAGACGAGATAGTGCCGGGACCTCCTCCTACGAGCAGTACTTC.

This clonotype was detected only a few times. The CDR3 loop is CASSRTSGNLYNEQFF. The CDR3 region has the DNA TGTGCCAGCAGTCGGACTAGCGGGAACTTGTACAATGAGCAGTTCTTC. This sequence joins TRBV7-2 and TRBJ2-1, with TRBD2 matching 12 bases. Germline V CDR1 and CDR2: SGHTA, FQGNSA. V lost 6 bases to trimming and J lost 4 bases; unmatched junction nucleotides: 7. CDR3 length: 16 residues.

The chain is built from TRBV7-9 and TRBJ2-1; D is perhaps TRBD1 (6 bases). Germline CDR1 is SEHNR and CDR2 is FQNEAQ (reference sequence). The germline V and J ends were trimmed by 4 bases and 5 bases, with 21 bases remaining between them. The CDR3 has 17 residues. DNA for the CDR3: TGTGCCAGCAGCTCACCACAAAACAGGGAGAATCACAATGAGCAGTTCTTC. Residues: CASSSPQNRENHNEQFF.

This clonotype was counted ten times or more. This chain links TRBV6-5 with TRBJ2-1; a possible D gene is TRBD2 (5 bases). The CDR3 contains 17 residues. Germline V lookup: CDR1 MNHEY, CDR2 SVGAGI. V was clipped by 0 bases and J by 8 bases, with 20 bases between them. CDR3 coding DNA: TGTGCCAGCAGTTACTCAGCCCGGGGTCTATCGGACGATGAGCAGTTCTTC. Amino acid sequence: CASSYSARGLSDDEQFF.

Many counts were recorded for this clonotype. The chain carries TRBV27 and TRBJ1-2; D remains unclear. V was pared by 6 bases and J by 4 bases, with 9 bases between. The CDR3 runs 12 residues. Germline CDR1 reads MNHEY; CDR2 reads SMNVEV (reference sequence). The CDR3 DNA is TGTGCCAGCAGGGGTCCCGCCTATGGCTACACCTTC. This gives the protein CASRGPAYGYTF.

The chain recombines TRBV6-1 with TRBJ1-1; TRBD1 agrees at 7 bases. The CDR3 length is 15 residues. Unmatched junction bases numbered 12, after V lost 6 bases and J lost 5 bases. Germline assignment: CDR1 MNHNS and CDR2 SASEGT. The CDR3 loop is CASRANRGRKTEAFF. The CDR3 DNA reads as TGTGCCAGCAGGGCTAACAGGGGTAGGAAAACTGAAGCTTTCTTT.

This clonotype was picked up many times. V usage is TRBV27 and J usage is TRBJ2-7; TRBD2 matches at 7 bases. With 0 bases clipped from V and 4 bases from J, the junction kept 3 bases outside the gene matches. The CDR3 consists of 14 residues. Germline V lookup: CDR1 MNHEY, CDR2 SMNVEV (reference sequence). The CDR3 loop is CASSLSWEGYEQYF. The CDR3 bases are TGTGCCAGCAGTTTATCGTGGGAGGGGTACGAGCAGTACTTC.

V is TRBV7-2 and J is TRBJ2-7, with 7 bases fitting TRBD2. V lost 1 base to trimming and J lost 6 bases; unmatched junction nucleotides: 9. Germline V gene sequence: CDR1 SGHTA, CDR2 FQGNSA. The CDR3 spans 15 residues. Here the CDR3 DNA reads TGTGCCAGCAGCTTAGAGCTGGCGGGAGTCTGCGAGCAGTACTTC. The encoded protein is CASSLELAGVCEQYF.

This clonotype was seen at least ten times. The V and J genes are TRBV7-2 and TRBJ2-5, with 8 nucleotides matching TRBD2. V dropped 0 bases and J dropped 5; count of bases not matched to a gene: 2. The CDR3 loop spans 14 amino acids. From germline, CDR1 is SGHTA and CDR2 FQGNSA. The CDR3 DNA reads TGTGCCAGCAGCTTAGCGCGCGGGGGGGAGACCCAGTACTTC. Protein product: CASSLARGGETQYF.

The chain is built from TRBV5-4 and TRBJ1-5; TRBD1 aligns across 8 bases. The CDR3 extends over 16 amino acids. The germline V gene encodes CDR1 SGHNT and CDR2 YYREEE (reference sequence). Trimming cost V 4 bases and J 3 bases; bases outside gene matches: 9. The CDR3 loop is CASSRPGTGLNQPQHF. CDR3 nucleotide sequence: TGTGCCAGCAGCCGACCTGGGACAGGACTCAATCAGCCCCAGCATTTT.

This clonotype occurred many times. The chain is built from TRBV27 and TRBJ2-5, with D perhaps matching TRBD1 (6 bases). The CDR3 consists of 13 residues. V lost 3 bases, J lost 4 bases, and 9 bases lay in between. Per germline, CDR1 MNHEY and CDR2 SMNVEV (reference sequence). The CDR3 DNA follows: TGTGCCAGCAGTTTGAGCAGGGGAGAGACCCAGTACTTC. Its translation: CASSLSRGETQYF.

The V gene is TRBV20-1, the J gene TRBJ2-1; TRBD1 matches 10 bases. Germline V lookup: CDR1 DFQATT, CDR2 SNEGSKA (reference sequence). The CDR3 is 15 residues long. V trimming: 3 bases; J trimming: 4 bases; junction bases outside the gene matches: 6. CDR3 in DNA: TGCAGTGCTAGGCCCGGGACAGGGGATTACAATGAGCAGTTCTTC. Amino acid sequence: CSARPGTGDYNEQFF.

This clonotype was recorded at least ten times. The genes are TRBV30 and TRBJ1-5; D is perhaps TRBD1 (6 bases). The CDR3 is 13 residues long. Germline assignment: CDR1 GTSNPN and CDR2 SVGIG (reference sequence). V was trimmed by 2 bases and J by 6 bases, leaving 11 bases between them. CDR3 coding DNA: TGTGCCTGGAGTCTACAGGGATCTCAGCCCCAGCATTTT. It codes for CAWSLQGSQPQHF.

The chain uses TRBV20-1 and TRBJ2-1; D not resolved. The ends were cut back, 0 bases at V and 0 bases at J, with 9 bases in the middle. Germline assignment: CDR1 DFQATT and CDR2 SNEGSKA (reference sequence). CDR3 size: 15 residues. CDR3 amino acids: CSARDAQRSYNEQFF. The CDR3 DNA is TGCAGTGCTAGAGATGCTCAGCGCTCCTACAATGAGCAGTTCTTC.

This clonotype occurred many times. This chain connects TRBV29-1 to TRBJ2-1, with no clear D. The CDR3 runs to 12 residues. The V gene's germline CDR1 is SQVTM and CDR2 ANQGSEA. The ends were cut back, 6 bases at V and 4 bases at J, with 10 bases in the middle. CDR3 region: CSVTVGYNEQFF. CDR3 in DNA: TGCAGCGTCACCGTCGGGTACAATGAGCAGTTCTTC.

V usage is TRBV6-1 and J usage is TRBJ2-5, with 11 bases fitting TRBD1. This CDR3 has 19 amino acids. After removal of 8 bases from V and 2 bases from J, the junction contained 19 bases not matched to a gene. The germline gives CDR1 MNHNS, CDR2 SASEGT. Written as DNA, the CDR3 is TGTGCCAGCCCTTCGTCCCGGGACAGGGGGAATCTAGAGCAAGAGACCCAGTACTTC. It yields the protein CASPSSRDRGNLEQETQYF.

This clonotype was counted only a few times. The chain combines TRBV28 with TRBJ1-2; 9 bases are shared with TRBD1. Germline CDR1 and CDR2: MDHEN and SYDVKM. Trimming cost V 5 bases and J 7 bases; bases outside gene matches: 8. The CDR3 consists of 14 residues. CDR3 residues: CASSPPGTGTGYTF. The CDR3 nucleotides are TGTGCCAGCAGTCCCCCGGGGACAGGGACTGGCTACACCTTC.

This clonotype was seen a handful of times. This may come from a read error, since a much larger clone is one base off. The chain recombines TRBV12-3 or TRBV12-4 with TRBJ2-2; D may be TRBD2 (5 bases). CDR3 length: 15 amino acids. CDR3: CASSLVRSYTGELLF. CDR3 in DNA: TGTGCCAGCAGTTTAGTGCGGTCCTACACCGGGGAGCTGCTTTTT.

This clonotype was seen only a few times. The junction does not match germline at one end; this may be a read error. The chain uses TRBV5-1 and TRBJ1-1; no definite D call. Germline V gives CDR1 SGHRS, CDR2 YFSETQ. The length of the CDR3 is 14 residues. CDR3 amino acids: CASSLGALNTEASF. For the CDR3, the DNA is TGCGCCAGCAGCTTGGGTGCTCTGAACACTGAAGCTTCCTTT.

This clonotype has ten or more counts. This CDR3 reads CASGSGTDTQYF. In DNA form, the CDR3 reads TGTGCCAGTGGTAGCGGCACAGATACGCAGTATTTT. The rearrangement joins TRBV12-3 or TRBV12-4 to TRBJ2-3, with D possibly TRBD2 on 5 matching bases. V dropped 9 bases and J dropped 1 base, with 8 bases sitting between them. The length of the CDR3 is 12 residues.

CDR3 region: CASSLARLSYEQYF. CDR3 nucleotide sequence: TGTGCCAGCAGCTTAGCACGGCTCTCCTACGAGCAGTACTTC. The rearrangement links TRBV11-2 to TRBJ2-7; D unclear. CDR1 is SGHAT, CDR2 FQNNGV, per germline. The V end was cut by 1 base, the J end by 0 bases, with 7 bases between. This CDR3 region has 14 residues.

The chain has TRBV28 and TRBJ2-7; 13 positions agree with TRBD2. Germline V lookup: CDR1 MDHEN, CDR2 SYDVKM. With V trimmed by 3 bases and J by 6 bases, 2 bases remained unmatched. The CDR3 spans 14 residues. The CDR3 loop reads CASSFGTSGIEQYF. DNA for the CDR3: TGTGCCAGCAGTTTCGGGACTAGCGGGATCGAGCAGTACTTC.

This clonotype was picked up many times. The chain joins TRBV5-8 to TRBJ1-1; possible D gene TRBD1, 5 bases. The CDR3 is made up of 13 amino acids. Germline loops: CDR1 SGHTS, CDR2 YDEGEE. The V and J ends lost 6 bases and 1 base respectively, with 10 bases between them. The CDR3 sequence: CASTGTPNTEAFF. The CDR3 DNA reads TGTGCCAGCACCGGGACTCCGAACACTGAAGCTTTCTTT.

In this sample, this clonotype turned up many times. The chain is built from TRBV29-1 and TRBJ2-5; 9 bases align to TRBD1. J was trimmed by 5 bases and V by 3 bases; bases with no gene match: 10. This CDR3 has 15 amino acids. From germline, CDR1 is SQVTM and CDR2 ANQGSEA. CDR3 residues: CSVEGGWDREETQYF. As DNA, the CDR3 is TGCAGCGTTGAGGGCGGTTGGGACAGGGAGGAGACCCAGTACTTC.